The present TCR beta chain was sequenced within a study of T cells in women clearing cervical HPV infection. In the study overall: Case blood was drawn when the lesion was first found; control blood after infection became undetectable.

The study, taken as a whole, reports: TRBV6-7 relative abundance averaged approximately 0.1% in cases and 0.15% to 0.2% in controls. Richness differences could reflect unmeasured T-cell content per sample.

Turning to this clone: Its antigen is unknown. The read stops 3 residues short of the end of the CDR3; the missing end is completed from the germline J gene.

TCR beta CDR3 amplified by multiplex PCR from roughly 1,100 ng genomic DNA. Method: immunoSEQ multiplex PCR; TCRdb's copy keeps in-frame clones and lacks some. The sample's table shows tens of thousands of clones. The CDR3 length is 12 residues. Per germline, CDR1 LNHDA and CDR2 SQIVND (reference sequence). Source material: blood buffy coat. This receptor was taken from a woman between 18 and 70 years old with a cervical HPV16 infection that either progressed to CIN3+ or cleared (not recorded which). This chain joins TRBV19 and TRBJ2-3; D uncertain. The CDR3 sequence: CASSNRGETQYF. The covered CDR3 bases are TGTGCCAGTAGTAACAGAGGAGAGACG.